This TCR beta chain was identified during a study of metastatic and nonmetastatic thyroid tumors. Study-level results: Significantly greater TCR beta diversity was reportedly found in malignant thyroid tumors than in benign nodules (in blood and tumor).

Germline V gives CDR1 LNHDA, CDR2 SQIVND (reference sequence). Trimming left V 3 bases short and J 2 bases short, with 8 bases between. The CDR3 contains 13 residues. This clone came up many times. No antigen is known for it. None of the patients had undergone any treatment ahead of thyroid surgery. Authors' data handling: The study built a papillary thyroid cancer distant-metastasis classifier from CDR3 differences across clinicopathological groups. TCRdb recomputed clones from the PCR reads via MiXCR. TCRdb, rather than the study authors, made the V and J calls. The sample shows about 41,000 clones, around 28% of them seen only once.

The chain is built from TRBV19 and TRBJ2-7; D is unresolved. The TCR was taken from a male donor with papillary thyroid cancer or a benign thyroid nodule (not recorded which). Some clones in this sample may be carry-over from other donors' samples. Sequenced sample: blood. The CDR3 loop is CASSMSETYEQYF. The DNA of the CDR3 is TGTGCCAGTAGTATGTCGGAGACCTACGAGCAGTACTTC.